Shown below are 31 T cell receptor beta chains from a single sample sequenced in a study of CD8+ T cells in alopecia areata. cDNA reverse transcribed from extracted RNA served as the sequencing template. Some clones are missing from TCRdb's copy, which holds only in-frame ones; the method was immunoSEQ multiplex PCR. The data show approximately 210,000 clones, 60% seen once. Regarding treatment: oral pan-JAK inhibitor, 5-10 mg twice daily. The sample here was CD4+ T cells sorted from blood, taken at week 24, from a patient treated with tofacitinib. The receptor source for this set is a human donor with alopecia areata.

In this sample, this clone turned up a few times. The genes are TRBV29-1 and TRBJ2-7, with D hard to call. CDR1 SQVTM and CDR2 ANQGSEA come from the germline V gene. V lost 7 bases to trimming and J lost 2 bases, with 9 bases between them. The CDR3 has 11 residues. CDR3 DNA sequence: TGCAGCGCCTCACAGACCTACGAGCAGTACTTC. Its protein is CSASQTYEQYF.

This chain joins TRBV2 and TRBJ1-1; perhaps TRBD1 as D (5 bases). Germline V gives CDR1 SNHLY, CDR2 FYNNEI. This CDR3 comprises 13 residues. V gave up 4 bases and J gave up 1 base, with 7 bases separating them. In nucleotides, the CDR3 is TGTGCCAGCAGTGGGGGGAGGAACACTGAAGCTTTCTTT. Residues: CASSGGRNTEAFF.

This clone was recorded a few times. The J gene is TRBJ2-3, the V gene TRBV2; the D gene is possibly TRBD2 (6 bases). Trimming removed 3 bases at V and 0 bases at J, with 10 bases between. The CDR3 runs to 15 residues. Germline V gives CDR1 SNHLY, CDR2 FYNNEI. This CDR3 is CASSDLGGSTDTQYF. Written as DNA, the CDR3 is TGTGCCAGCAGTGATCTCGGGGGTAGCACAGATACGCAGTATTTT.

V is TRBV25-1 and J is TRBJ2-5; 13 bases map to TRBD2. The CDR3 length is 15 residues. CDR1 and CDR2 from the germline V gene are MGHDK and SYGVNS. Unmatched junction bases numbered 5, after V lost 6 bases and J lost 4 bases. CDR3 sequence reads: CASSPGLAGAETQYF. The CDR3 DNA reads TGTGCCAGCAGCCCTGGACTAGCGGGGGCAGAGACCCAGTACTTC.

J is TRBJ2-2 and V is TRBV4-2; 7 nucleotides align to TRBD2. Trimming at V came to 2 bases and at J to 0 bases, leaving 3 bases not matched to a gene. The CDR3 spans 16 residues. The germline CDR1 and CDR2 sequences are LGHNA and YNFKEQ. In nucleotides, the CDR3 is TGTGCCAGCAGCCAACTCAGCGGGGCGAACACCGGGGAGCTGTTTTTT. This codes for CASSQLSGANTGELFF.

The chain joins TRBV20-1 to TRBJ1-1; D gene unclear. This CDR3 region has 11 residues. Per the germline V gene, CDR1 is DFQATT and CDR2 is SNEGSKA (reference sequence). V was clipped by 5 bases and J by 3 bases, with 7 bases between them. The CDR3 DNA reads TGCAGTGCTGGGGAGGACACTGAAGCTTTCTTT. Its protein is CSAGEDTEAFF.

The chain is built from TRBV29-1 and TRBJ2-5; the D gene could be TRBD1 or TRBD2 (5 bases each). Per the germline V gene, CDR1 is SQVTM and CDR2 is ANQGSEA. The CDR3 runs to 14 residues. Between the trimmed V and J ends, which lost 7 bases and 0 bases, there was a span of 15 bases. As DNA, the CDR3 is TGCAGCGCGGTACCGGGACCCTACCAAGAGACCCAGTACTTC. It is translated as CSAVPGPYQETQYF.

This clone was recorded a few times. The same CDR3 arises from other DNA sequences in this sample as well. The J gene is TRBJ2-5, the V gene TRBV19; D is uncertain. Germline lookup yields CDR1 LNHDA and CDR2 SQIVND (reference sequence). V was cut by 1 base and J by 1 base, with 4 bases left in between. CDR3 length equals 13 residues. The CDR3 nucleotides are TGTGCCAGTAGTATAGGCAGCCAAGAGACCCAGTACTTC. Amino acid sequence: CASSIGSQETQYF. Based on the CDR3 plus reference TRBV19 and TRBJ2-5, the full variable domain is DGGITQSPKYLFRKEGQNVTLSCEQNLNHDAMYWYRQDPGQGLRLIYYSQIVNDFQKGDIAEGYSVSREKKESFPLTVTSAQKNPTAFYLCASSIGSQETQYFGPGTRLLVL.

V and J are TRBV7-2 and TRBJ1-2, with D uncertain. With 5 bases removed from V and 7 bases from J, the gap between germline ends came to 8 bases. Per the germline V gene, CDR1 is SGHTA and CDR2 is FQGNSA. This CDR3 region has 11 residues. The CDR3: CASSRRGGYTF. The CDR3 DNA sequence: TGTGCCAGCAGCCGACGGGGTGGCTACACCTTC.

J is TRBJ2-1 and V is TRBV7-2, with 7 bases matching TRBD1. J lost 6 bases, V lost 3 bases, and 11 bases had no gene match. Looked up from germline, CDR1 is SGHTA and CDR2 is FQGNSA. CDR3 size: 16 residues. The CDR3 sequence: CASSFGDRDFFNEQFF. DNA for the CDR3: TGTGCCAGCAGCTTTGGTGACAGGGATTTTTTCAATGAGCAGTTCTTC.

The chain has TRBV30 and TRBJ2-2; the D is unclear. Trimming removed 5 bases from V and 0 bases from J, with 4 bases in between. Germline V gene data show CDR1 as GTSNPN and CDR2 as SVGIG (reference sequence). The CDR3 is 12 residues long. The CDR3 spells CAWGPNTGELFF. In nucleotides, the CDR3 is TGTGCCTGGGGACCGAACACCGGGGAGCTGTTTTTT.

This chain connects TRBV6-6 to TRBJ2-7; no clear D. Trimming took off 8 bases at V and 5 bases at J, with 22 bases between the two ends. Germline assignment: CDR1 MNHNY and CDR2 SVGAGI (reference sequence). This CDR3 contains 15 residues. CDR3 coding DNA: TGTGCCAGCGGTGGTCAAAGATCACGAGATAACGAGCAGTACTTC. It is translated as CASGGQRSRDNEQYF.

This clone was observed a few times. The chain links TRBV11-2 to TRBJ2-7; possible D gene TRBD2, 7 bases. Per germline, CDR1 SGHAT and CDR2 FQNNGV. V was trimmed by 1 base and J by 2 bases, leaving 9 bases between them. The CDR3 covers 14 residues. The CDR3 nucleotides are TGTGCCAGCAGCTTAGGGGGGGGCCCCTACGAGCAGTACTTC. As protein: CASSLGGGPYEQYF.

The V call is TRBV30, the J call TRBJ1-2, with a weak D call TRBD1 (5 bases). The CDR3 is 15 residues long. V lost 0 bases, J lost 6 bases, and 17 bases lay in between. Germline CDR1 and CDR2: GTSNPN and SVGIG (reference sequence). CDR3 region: CAWSVHSGVADGYTF. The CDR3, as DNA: TGTGCCTGGAGTGTACATTCGGGGGTTGCTGATGGCTACACCTTC. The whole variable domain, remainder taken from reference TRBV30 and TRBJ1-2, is SQTIHQWPATLVQPVGSPLSLECTVEGTSNPNLYWYRQAAGRGLQLLFYSVGIGQISSEVPQNLSASRPQDRQFILSSKKLLLSDSGFYLCAWSVHSGVADGYTFGSGTRLTVV.

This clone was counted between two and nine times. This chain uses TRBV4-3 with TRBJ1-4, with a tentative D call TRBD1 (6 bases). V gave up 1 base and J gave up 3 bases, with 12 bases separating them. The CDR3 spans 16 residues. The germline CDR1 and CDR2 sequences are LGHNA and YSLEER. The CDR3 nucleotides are TGCGCCAGCAGCCAAGCCCCCCCAGGGGCTAATGAAAAACTGTTTTTT. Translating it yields CASSQAPPGANEKLFF.

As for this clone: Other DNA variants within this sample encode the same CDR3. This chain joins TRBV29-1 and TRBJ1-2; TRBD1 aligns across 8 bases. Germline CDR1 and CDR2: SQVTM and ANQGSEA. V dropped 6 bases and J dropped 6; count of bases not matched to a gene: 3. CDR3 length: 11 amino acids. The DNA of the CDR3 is TGCAGCGTGACAGGGGTAGATGGCTACACCTTC. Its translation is CSVTGVDGYTF.

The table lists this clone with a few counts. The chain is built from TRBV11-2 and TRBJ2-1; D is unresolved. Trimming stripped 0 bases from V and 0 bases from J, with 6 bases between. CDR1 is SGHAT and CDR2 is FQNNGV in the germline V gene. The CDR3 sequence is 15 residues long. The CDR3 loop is CASSLEASSYNEQFF. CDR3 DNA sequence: TGTGCCAGCAGCTTAGAAGCGAGCTCCTACAATGAGCAGTTCTTC.

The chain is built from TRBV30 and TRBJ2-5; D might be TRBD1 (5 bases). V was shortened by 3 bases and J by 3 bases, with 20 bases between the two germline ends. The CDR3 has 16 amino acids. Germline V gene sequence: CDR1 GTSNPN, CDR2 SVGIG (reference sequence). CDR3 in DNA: TGTGCCTGGAGCATGAGACAGAGAGTAGTTGAAGAGACCCAGTACTTC. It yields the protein CAWSMRQRVVEETQYF.

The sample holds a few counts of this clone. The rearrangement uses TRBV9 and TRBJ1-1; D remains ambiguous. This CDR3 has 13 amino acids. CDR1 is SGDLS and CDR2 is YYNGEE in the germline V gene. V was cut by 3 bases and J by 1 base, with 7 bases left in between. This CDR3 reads CASSGLGNTEAFF. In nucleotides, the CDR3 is TGTGCCAGCAGCGGACTGGGGAACACTGAAGCTTTCTTT. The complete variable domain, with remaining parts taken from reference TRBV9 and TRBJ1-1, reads DSGVTQTPKHLITATGQRVTLRCSPRSGDLSVYWYQQSLDQGLQFLIQYYNGEERAKGNILERFSAQQFPDLHSELNLSSLELGDSALYFCASSGLGNTEAFFGQGTRLTVV.

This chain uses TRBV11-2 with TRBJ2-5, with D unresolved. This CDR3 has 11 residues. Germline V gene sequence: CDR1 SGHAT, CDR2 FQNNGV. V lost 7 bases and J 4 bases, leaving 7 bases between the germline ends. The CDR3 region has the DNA TGTGCCAGCACCCGAGGAGAGACCCAGTACTTC. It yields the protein CASTRGETQYF.

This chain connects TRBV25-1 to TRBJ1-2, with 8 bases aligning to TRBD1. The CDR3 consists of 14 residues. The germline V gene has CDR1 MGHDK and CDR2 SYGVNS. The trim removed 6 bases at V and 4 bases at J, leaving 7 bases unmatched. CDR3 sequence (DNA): TGTGCCAGCAGGGACAGGGCGAATGTCTATGGCTACACCTTC. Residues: CASRDRANVYGYTF.

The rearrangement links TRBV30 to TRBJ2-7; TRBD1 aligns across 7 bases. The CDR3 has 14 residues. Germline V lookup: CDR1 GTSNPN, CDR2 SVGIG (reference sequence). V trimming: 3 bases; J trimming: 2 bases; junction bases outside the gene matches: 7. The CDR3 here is CAWRPAGGTYEQYF. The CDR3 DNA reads TGTGCCTGGAGGCCCGCAGGGGGAACCTACGAGCAGTACTTC.

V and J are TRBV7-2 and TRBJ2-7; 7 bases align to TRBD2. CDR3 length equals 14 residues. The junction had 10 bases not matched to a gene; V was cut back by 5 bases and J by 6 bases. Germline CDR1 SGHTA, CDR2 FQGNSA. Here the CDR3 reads CASSPNLGGIEQYF. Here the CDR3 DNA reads TGTGCCAGCAGCCCGAACTTGGGAGGGATCGAGCAGTACTTC. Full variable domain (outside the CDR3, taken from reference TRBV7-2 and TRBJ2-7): GAGVSQSPSNKVTEKGKDVELRCDPISGHTALYWYRQSLGQGLEFLIYFQGNSAPDKSGLPSDRFSAERTGGSVSTLTIQRTQQEDSAVYLCASSPNLGGIEQYFGPGTRLTVT.

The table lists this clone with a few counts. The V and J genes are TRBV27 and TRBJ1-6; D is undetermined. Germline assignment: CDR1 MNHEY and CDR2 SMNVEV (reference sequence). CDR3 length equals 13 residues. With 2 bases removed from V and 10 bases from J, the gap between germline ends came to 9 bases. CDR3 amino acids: CASSLTGESPLHF. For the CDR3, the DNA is TGTGCCAGCAGTTTAACGGGAGAATCACCCCTCCACTTT.

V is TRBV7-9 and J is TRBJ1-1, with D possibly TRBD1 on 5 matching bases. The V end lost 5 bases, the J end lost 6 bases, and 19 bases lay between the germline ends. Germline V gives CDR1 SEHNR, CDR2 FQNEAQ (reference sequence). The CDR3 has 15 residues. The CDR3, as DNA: TGTGCCAGCAGCGCGACATCGGGCCTGGGGGCTGAAGCTTTCTTT. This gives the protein CASSATSGLGAEAFF.

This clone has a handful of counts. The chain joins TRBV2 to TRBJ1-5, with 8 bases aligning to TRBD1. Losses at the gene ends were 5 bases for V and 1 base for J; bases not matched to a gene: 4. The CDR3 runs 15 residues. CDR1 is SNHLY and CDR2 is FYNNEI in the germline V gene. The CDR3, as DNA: TGTGCCAGCAGTCTGGACAGGGTGAGCAATCAGCCCCAGCATTTT. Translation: CASSLDRVSNQPQHF.

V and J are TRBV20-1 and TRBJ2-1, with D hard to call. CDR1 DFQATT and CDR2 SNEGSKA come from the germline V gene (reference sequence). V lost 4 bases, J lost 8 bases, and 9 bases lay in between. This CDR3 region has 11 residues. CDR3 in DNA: TGCAGTGCTATACCCAGCGATGAGCAGTTCTTC. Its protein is CSAIPSDEQFF.

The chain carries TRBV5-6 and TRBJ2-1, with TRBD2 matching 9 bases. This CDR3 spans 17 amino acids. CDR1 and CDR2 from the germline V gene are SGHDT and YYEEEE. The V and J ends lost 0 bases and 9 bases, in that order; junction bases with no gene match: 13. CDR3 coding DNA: TGTGCCAGCAGCTTGGTGCGTACGGGACTAGCCGACCCTGAGCAGTTCTTC. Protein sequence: CASSLVRTGLADPEQFF.

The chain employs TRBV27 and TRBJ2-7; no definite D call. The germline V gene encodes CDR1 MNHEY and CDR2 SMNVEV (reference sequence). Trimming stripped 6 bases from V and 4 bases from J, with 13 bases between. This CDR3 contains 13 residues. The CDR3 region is CASSPLGRYEQYF. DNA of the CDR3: TGTGCCAGCAGCCCCTTAGGGCGGTACGAGCAGTACTTC.

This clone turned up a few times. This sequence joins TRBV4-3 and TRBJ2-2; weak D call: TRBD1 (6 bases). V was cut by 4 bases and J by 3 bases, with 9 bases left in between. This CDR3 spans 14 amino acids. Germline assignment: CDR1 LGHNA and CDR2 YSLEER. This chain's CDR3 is CASSLQGHTGELFF. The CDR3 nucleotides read TGCGCCAGCAGCCTCCAGGGGCACACCGGGGAGCTGTTTTTT.

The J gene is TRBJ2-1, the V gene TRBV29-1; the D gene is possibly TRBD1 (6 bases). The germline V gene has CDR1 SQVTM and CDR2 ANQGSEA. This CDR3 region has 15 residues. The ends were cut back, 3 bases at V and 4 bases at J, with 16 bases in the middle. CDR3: CSVDLPGHGYNEQFF. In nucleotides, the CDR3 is TGCAGCGTTGACCTACCGGGACACGGGTACAATGAGCAGTTCTTC.